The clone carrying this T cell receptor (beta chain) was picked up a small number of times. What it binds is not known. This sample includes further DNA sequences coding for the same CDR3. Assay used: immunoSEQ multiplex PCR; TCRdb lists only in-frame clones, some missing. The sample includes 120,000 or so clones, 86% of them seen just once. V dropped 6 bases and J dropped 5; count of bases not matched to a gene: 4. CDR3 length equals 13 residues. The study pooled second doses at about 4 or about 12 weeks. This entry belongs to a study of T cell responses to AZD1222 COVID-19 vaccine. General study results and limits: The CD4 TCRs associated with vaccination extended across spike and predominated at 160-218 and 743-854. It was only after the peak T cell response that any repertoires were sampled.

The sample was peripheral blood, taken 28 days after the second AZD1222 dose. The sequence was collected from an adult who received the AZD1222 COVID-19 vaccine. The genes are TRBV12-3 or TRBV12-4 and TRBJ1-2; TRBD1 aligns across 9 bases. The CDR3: CASSRGQGYGYTF. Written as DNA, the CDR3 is TGTGCCAGCAGCCGGGGACAGGGATATGGCTACACCTTC.